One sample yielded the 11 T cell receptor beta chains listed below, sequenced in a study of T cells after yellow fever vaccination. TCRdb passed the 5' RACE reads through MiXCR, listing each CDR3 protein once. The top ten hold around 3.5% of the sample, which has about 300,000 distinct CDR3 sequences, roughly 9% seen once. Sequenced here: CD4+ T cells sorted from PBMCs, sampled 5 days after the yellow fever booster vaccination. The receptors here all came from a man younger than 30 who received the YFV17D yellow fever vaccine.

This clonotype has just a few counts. DNA for the CDR3: TGTGCCAGCAGCCAAGGAAACAGGGGAACAGATACGCAGTATTTT. It specifies CASSQGNRGTDTQYF. The chain carries TRBV14 and TRBJ2-3, with 7 bases fitting TRBD1. V gave up 1 base and J gave up 3 bases; unmatched junction bases: 4. This CDR3 is 15 amino acids long. Germline lookup yields CDR1 SGHDN and CDR2 FVKESK.

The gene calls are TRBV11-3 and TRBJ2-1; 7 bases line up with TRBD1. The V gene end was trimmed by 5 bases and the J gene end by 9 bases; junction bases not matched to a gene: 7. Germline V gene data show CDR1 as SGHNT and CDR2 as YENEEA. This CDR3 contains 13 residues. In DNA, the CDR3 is TGTGCCAGCAGCCCGGGACAGCAGGGTGAGCAGTTCTTC. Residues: CASSPGQQGEQFF.

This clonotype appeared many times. In DNA form, the CDR3 reads TGTGCCAGCAGCTTAGCTCGATCCTGGGGTGGCACTGAAGCTTTCTTT. The encoded protein is CASSLARSWGGTEAFF. The chain employs TRBV11-2 and TRBJ1-1; D unclear. In germline, CDR1 is SGHAT, CDR2 FQNNGV. CDR3 length: 16 residues. The V gene lost 1 base and the J gene lost 4 bases, with 16 bases spanning the gap.

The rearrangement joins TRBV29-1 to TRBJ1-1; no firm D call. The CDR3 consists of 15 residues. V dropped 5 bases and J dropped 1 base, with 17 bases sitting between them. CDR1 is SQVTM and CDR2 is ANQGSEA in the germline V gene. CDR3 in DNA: TGCAGCGTTCTGGTTCCGGGAGTTAGGAACACTGAAGCTTTCTTT. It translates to CSVLVPGVRNTEAFF.

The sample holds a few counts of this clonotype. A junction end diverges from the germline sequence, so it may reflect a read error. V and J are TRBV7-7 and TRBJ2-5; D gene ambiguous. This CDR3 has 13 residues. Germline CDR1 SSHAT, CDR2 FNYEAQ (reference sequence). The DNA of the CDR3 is TGTGCTAGCAGCTTGGCACAGCAAGAGACCCAGTACTTC. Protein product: CASSLAQQETQYF.

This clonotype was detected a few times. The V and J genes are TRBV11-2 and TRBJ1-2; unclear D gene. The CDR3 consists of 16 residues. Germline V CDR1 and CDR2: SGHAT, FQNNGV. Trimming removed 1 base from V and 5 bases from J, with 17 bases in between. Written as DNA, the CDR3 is TGTGCCAGCAGCTTAGGCCAGATCTTTAACTTTTATGGCTACACCTTC. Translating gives CASSLGQIFNFYGYTF.

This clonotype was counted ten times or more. CDR3 sequence (DNA): TGCGCCAGCAGCCAGGTAGGGGCAGGACCTCTTGGGGCCAACGTCCTGACTTTC. This gives the protein CASSQVGAGPLGANVLTF. J is TRBJ2-6 and V is TRBV4-3; maybe TRBD1 (5 bases). This CDR3 comprises 18 residues. With 3 bases removed from V and 3 bases from J, the gap between germline ends came to 18 bases. CDR1 and CDR2 from the germline V gene are LGHNA and YSLEER.

The CDR3 DNA reads as TGTGCCAGCAGCTTTGGACTAGCGGGGGCCTCCCAAGAGACCCAGTACTTC. Its translation is CASSFGLAGASQETQYF. The chain employs TRBV5-4 and TRBJ2-5, with TRBD2 matching 13 bases. Germline V lookup: CDR1 SGHNT, CDR2 YYREEE (reference sequence). V was clipped by 2 bases and J by 1 base; unmatched bases: 5. This CDR3 comprises 17 residues.

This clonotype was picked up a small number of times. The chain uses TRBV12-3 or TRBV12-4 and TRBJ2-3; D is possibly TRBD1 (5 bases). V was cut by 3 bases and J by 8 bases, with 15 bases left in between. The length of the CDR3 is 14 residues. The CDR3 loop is CASSFRQGRGTQYF. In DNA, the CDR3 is TGTGCCAGCAGTTTCCGGCAGGGTAGGGGTACGCAGTATTTT.

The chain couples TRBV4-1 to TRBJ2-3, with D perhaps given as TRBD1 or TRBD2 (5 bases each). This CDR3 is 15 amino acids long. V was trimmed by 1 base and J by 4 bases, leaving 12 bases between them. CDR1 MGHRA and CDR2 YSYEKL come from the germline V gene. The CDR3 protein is CASSQVFRGPDTQYF. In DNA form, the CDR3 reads TGCGCCAGCAGCCAAGTGTTTCGGGGACCAGATACGCAGTATTTT.

The chain's CDR3 is CASSPGRRVADTQYF. CDR3 bases: TGTGCCAGCAGCCCTGGGCGGCGGGTTGCGGATACGCAGTATTTT. The V gene is TRBV5-4, the J gene TRBJ2-3; a possible D gene is TRBD2 (5 bases). Trimming removed 4 bases from V and 6 bases from J, with 18 bases in between. The CDR3 covers 15 residues. The germline V gene encodes CDR1 SGHNT and CDR2 YYREEE (reference sequence).